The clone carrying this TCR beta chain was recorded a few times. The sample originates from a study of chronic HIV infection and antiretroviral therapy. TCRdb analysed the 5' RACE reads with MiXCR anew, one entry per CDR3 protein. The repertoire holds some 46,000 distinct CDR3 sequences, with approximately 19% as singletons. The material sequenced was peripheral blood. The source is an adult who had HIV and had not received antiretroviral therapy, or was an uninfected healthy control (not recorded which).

The CDR3 DNA sequence: TGCAGCGTTGGGGGCGGGAGCTCCTACAATGAGCAGTTCTTC. Protein product: CSVGGGSSYNEQFF. This chain joins TRBV29-1 and TRBJ2-1; the match to TRBD2 covers 7 bases. Germline CDR1 reads SQVTM; CDR2 reads ANQGSEA. J gave up 0 bases and V 4 bases, and 3 bases lay outside the gene matches. The CDR3 loop spans 14 amino acids.